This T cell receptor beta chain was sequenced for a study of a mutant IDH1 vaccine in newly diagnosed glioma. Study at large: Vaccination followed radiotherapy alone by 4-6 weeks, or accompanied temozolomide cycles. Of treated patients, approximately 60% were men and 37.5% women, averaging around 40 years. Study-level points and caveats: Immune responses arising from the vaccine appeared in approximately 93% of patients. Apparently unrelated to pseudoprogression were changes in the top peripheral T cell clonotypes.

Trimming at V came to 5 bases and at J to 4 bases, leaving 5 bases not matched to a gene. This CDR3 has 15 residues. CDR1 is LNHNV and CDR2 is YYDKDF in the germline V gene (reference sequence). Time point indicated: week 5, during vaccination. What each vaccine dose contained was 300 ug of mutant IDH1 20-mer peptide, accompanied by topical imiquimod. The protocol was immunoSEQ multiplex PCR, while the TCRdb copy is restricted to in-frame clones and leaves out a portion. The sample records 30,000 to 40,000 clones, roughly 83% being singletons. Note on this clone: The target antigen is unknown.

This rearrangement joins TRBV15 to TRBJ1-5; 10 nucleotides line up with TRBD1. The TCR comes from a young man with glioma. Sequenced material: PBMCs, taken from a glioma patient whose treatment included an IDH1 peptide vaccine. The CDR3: CATSPTGGGNQPQHF. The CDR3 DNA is TGTGCCACCAGCCCGACAGGGGGCGGGAATCAGCCCCAGCATTTT.